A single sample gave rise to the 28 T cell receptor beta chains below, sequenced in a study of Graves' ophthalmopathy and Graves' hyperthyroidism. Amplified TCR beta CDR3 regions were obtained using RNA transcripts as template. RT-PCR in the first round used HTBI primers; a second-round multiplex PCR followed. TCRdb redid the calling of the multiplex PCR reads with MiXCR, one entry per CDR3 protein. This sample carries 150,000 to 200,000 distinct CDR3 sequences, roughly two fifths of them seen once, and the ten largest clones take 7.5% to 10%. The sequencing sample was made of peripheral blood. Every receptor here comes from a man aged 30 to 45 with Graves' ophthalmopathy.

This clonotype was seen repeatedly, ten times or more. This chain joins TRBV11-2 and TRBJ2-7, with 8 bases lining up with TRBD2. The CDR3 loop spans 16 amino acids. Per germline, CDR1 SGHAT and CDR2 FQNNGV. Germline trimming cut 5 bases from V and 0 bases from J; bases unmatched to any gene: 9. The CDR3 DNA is TGTGCCAGCAGCCCTAGACTAGCGCAACCCTCCTACGAGCAGTACTTC. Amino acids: CASSPRLAQPSYEQYF.

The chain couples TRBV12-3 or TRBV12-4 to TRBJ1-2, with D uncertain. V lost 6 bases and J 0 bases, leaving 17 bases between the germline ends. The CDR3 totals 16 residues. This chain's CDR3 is CASRPPYAEANYGYTF. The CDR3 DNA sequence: TGTGCCAGCAGACCACCGTATGCGGAAGCTAACTATGGCTACACCTTC.

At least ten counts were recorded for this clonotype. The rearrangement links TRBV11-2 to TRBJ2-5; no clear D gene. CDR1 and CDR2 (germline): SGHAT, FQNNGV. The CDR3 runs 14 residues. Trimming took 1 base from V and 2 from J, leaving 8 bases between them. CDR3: CASSLVRQQETQYF. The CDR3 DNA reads TGTGCCAGCAGCTTAGTCCGTCAGCAAGAGACCCAGTACTTC.

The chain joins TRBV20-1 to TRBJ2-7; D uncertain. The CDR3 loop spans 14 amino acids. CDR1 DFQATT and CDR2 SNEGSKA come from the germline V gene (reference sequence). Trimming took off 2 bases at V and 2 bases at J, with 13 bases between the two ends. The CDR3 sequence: CSARRSGGTYEQYF. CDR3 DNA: TGCAGTGCTAGACGTTCCGGCGGAACCTACGAGCAGTACTTC.

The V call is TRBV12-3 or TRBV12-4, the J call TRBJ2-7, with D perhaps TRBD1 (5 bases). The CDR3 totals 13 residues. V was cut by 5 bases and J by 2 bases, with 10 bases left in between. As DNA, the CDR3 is TGTGCCAGCAGTACCAGGGCTACCTACGAGCAGTACTTC. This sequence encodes CASSTRATYEQYF.

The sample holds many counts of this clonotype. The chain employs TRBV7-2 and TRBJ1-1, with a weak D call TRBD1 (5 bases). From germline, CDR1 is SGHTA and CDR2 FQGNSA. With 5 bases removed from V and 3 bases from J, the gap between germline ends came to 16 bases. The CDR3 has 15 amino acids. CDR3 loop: CASSPWGAEDTEAFF. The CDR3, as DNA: TGTGCCAGCAGCCCGTGGGGCGCGGAGGACACTGAAGCTTTCTTT.

DNA for the CDR3: TGCAGCGTTGAGGGTAGCACCAGCTCCTACGAGCAGTACTTC. This sequence encodes CSVEGSTSSYEQYF. The rearrangement joins TRBV29-1 to TRBJ2-7; no clear D. Germline-derived CDR1 and CDR2 are SQVTM and ANQGSEA. The CDR3 consists of 14 residues. Trimming shortened V by 3 bases and J by 0 bases, and 12 bases separated the two germline ends.

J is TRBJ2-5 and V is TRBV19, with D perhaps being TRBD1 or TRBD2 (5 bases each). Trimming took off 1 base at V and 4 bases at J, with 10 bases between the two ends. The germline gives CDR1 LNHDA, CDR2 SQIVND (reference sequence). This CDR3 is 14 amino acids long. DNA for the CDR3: TGTGCCAGTAGTATAGGCCCAGGGACAGAGACCCAGTACTTC. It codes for CASSIGPGTETQYF.

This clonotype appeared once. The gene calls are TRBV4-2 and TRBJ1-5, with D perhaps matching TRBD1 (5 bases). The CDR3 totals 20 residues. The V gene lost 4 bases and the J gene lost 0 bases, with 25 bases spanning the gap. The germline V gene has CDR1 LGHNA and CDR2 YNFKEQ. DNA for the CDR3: TGTGCCAGCAGCCCCCGCCTCGATGCCGGGGGGTACGGTAGCAATCAGCCCCAGCATTTT. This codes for CASSPRLDAGGYGSNQPQHF.

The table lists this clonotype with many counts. CDR3 sequence reads: CASSSRQLGGTYEQYF. For the CDR3, the DNA is TGTGCCAGCAGCTCACGACAGCTTGGGGGGACCTACGAGCAGTACTTC. This chain uses TRBV13 with TRBJ2-7; tentatively, D is TRBD2 (6 bases). V was cut by 4 bases and J by 2 bases, with 18 bases left in between. The CDR3 consists of 16 residues. Germline V CDR1 and CDR2: PRHDT, FYEKMQ (reference sequence). Using reference TRBV13 and TRBJ2-7 for the parts outside the CDR3, the full variable domain is AAGVIQSPRHLIKEKRETATLKCYPIPRHDTVYWYQQGPGQDPQFLISFYEKMQSDKGSIPDRFSAQQFSDYHSELNMSSLELGDSALYFCASSSRQLGGTYEQYFGPGTRLTVT.

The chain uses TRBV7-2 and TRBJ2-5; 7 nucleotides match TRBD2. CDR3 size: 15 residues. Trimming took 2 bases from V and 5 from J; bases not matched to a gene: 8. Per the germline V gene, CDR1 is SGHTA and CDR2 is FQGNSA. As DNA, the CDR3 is TGTGCCAGCAGCTTATTGTCGGGGCGGGAGGAGACCCAGTACTTC. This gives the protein CASSLLSGREETQYF.

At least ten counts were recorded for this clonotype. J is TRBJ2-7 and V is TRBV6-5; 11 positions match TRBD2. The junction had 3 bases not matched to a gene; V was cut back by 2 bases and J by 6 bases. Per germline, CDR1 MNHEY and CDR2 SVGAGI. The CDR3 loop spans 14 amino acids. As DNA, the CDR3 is TGTGCCAGCAGTTACGGGGGGACTAGCGGCGAGCAGTACTTC. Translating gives CASSYGGTSGEQYF.

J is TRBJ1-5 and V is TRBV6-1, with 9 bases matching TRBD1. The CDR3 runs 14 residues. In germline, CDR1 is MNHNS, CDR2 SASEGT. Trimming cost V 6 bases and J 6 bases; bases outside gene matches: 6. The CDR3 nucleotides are TGTGCCAGCAGGGGACAGGGCGGGGGTCAGCCCCAGCATTTT. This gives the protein CASRGQGGGQPQHF.

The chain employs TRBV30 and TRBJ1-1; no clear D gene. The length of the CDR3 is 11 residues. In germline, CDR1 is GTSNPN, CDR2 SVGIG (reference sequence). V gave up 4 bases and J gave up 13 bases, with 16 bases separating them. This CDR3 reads CAWNLPGRVFF. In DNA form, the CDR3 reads TGTGCCTGGAATCTTCCGGGCCGGGTTTTCTTT.

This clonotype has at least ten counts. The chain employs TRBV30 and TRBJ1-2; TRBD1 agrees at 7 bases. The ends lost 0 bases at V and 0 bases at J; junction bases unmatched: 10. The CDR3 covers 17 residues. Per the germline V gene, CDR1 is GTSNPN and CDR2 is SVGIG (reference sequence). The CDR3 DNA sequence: TGTGCCTGGAGTGTACAAGGGACAGCAGCTCCTAACTATGGCTACACCTTC. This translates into CAWSVQGTAAPNYGYTF.

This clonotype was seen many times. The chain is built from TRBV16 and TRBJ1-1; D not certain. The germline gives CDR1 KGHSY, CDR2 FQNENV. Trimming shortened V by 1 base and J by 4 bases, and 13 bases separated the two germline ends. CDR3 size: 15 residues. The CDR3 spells CASSQFVGKSTEAFF. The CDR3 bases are TGTGCCAGCAGCCAATTTGTAGGCAAGAGCACTGAAGCTTTCTTT.

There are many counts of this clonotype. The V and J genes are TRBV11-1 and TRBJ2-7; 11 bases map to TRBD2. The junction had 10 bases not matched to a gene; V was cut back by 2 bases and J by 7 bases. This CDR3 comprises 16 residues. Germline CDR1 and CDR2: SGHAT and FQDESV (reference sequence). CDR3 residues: CASSLIDSGRAGEQYF. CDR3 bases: TGTGCCAGCAGCTTAATAGATAGCGGGAGGGCTGGGGAGCAGTACTTC.

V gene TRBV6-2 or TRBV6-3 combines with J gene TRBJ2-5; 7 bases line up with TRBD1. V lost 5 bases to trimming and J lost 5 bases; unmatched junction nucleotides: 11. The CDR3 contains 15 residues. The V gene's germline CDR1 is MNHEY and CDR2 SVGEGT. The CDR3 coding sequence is TGTGCCAGCAGTCACCCCAGGCAGACAGGGGAGACCCAGTACTTC. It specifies CASSHPRQTGETQYF.

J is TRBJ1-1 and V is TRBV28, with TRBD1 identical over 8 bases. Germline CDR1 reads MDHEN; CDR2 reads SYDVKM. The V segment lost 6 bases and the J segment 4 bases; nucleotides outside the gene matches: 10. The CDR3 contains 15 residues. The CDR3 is CASRKQGDGGTEAFF. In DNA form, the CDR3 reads TGTGCCAGCAGAAAACAGGGGGATGGGGGCACTGAAGCTTTCTTT.

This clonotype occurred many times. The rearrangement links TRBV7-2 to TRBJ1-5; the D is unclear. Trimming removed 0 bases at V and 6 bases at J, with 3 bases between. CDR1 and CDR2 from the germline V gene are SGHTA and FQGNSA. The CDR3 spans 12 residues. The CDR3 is CASSLAGQPQHF. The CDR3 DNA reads TGTGCCAGCAGCTTAGCGGGTCAGCCCCAGCATTTT.

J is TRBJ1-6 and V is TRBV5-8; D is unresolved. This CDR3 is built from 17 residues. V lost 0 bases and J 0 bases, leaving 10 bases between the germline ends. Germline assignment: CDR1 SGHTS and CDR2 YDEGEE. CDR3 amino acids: CASSLEAESSYNSPLHF. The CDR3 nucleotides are TGTGCCAGCAGCTTGGAGGCAGAAAGCTCCTATAATTCACCCCTCCACTTT.

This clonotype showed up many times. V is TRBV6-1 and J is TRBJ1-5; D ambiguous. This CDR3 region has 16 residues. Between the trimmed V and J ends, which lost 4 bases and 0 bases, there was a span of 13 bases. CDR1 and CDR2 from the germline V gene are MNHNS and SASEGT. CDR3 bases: TGTGCCAGCAGTGGGTACGATTTATATAGCAATCAGCCCCAGCATTTT. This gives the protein CASSGYDLYSNQPQHF.

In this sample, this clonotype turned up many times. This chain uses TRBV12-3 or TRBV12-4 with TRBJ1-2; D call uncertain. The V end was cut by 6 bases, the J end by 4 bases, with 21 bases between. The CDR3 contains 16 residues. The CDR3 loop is CASSPIEGIGSYGYTF. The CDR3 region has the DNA TGTGCCAGCAGCCCGATCGAAGGGATCGGTAGCTATGGCTACACCTTC.

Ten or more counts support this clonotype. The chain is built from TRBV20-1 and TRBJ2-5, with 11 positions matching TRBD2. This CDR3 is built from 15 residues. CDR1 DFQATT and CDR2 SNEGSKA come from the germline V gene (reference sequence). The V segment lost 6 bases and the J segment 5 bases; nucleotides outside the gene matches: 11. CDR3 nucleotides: TGCAGTGCCACCATTAGCGGGAGGGCCGGGGAGACCCAGTACTTC. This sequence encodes CSATISGRAGETQYF.

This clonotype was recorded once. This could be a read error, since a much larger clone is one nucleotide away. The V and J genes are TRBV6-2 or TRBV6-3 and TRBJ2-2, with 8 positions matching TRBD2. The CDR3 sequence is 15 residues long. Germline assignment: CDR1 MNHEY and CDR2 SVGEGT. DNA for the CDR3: TGTGGCAGCAGTCTAGCGGGCGAGAACACCGGGGAGCTGTTTTTT. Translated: CGSSLAGENTGELFF.

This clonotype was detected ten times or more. In nucleotides, the CDR3 is TGTGCCAGCAGTGCGTCAGGGAAGTACCAGTACTTC. Its protein product is CASSASGKYQYF. The rearrangement links TRBV6-1 to TRBJ2-7; D possibly corresponds to TRBD1 (5 bases). Germline CDR1 MNHNS, CDR2 SASEGT. This CDR3 has 12 residues. V lost 4 bases to trimming and J lost 10 bases, with 14 bases between them.

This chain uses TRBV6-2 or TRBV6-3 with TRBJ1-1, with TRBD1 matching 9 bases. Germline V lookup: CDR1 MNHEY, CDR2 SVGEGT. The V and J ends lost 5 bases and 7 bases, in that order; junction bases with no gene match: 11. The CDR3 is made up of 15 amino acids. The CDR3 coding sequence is TGTGCCAGCAGTACCCGGACAGGGGCTAATGATGAAGCTTTCTTT. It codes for CASSTRTGANDEAFF.

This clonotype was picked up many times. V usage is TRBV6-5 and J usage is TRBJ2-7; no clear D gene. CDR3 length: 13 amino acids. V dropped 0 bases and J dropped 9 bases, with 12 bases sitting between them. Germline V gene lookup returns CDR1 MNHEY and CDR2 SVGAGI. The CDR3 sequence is CASSYSSFGMQYF. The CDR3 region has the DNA TGTGCCAGCAGTTACTCGAGTTTTGGAATGCAGTACTTC.